This is a list of T cell receptor beta chains from one sample in a study of cytomegalovirus exposure and HLA in healthy donors. Some clones are missing from TCRdb's copy, which holds only in-frame ones; the method was immunoSEQ multiplex PCR. The profile shows under 300,000 clones, roughly 91% of them singletons. The sample consisted of PBMCs. Every receptor here comes from a girl aged 2 to 9 in good health and CMV-seronegative. CDR3s include the opening cysteine and the closing phenylalanine or tryptophan. A D gene is named only where the DNA matches it firmly. Clone size is given for some rows only: seen once, a few or many times, or a class if the clone is expanded.

D gene: .
J gene: TRBJ2-7
V gene: TRBV30
clone size: .
CDR3 protein: CAWRGTTYEQYF
CDR3 DNA: TGTGCCTGGAGGGGGACAACCTACGAGCAGTACTTC

D gene: TRBD2
J gene: TRBJ2-1
V gene: TRBV30
clone size: .
CDR3 protein: CAWSVISGGASEQFF
CDR3 DNA: TGTGCCTGGAGTGTTATCAGCGGGGGGGCTAGCGAGCAGTTCTTC

D gene: .
J gene: TRBJ2-3
V gene: TRBV5-4
clone size: .
CDR3 protein: CASSLTGLDTQYF
CDR3 DNA: TGTGCCAGCAGCTTGACAGGGTTAGATACGCAGTATTTT

D gene: .
J gene: TRBJ2-7
V gene: TRBV29-1
clone size: .
CDR3 protein: CSVESRGYEQYF
CDR3 DNA: TGCAGCGTTGAGTCAAGGGGGTACGAGCAGTACTTC

D gene: .
J gene: TRBJ1-5
V gene: TRBV11-2
clone size: .
CDR3 protein: CASSSGGNQPQHF
CDR3 DNA: TGTGCCAGCAGCTCGGGTGGGAATCAGCCCCAGCATTTT

D gene: TRBD1
J gene: TRBJ2-2
V gene: TRBV13
clone size: .
CDR3 protein: CASSGDRDTGELFF
CDR3 DNA: TGTGCCAGCAGCGGGGACAGGGACACCGGGGAGCTGTTTTTT

D gene: TRBD1
J gene: TRBJ1-1
V gene: TRBV28
clone size: .
CDR3 protein: CASSFRDREPNTEAFF
CDR3 DNA: TGTGCCAGCAGTTTCAGAGACAGGGAGCCGAACACTGAAGCTTTCTTT

D gene: .
J gene: TRBJ2-7
V gene: TRBV5-6
clone size: .
CDR3 protein: CASSFAGLDEQYF
CDR3 DNA: TGTGCCAGCAGCTTTGCGGGGTTAGACGAGCAGTACTTC

D gene: TRBD1
J gene: TRBJ2-6
V gene: TRBV5-1
clone size: .
CDR3 protein: CASSLPRTGKGSGANVLTF
CDR3 DNA: TGCGCCAGCAGCCTGCCAAGGACAGGGAAGGGCTCTGGGGCCAACGTCCTGACTTTC

D gene: .
J gene: TRBJ2-5
V gene: TRBV12-5
clone size: .
CDR3 protein: CASGRQAGVETQYF
CDR3 DNA: TGTGCTAGTGGTCGACAGGCTGGGGTCGAGACCCAGTACTTC

D gene: TRBD2
J gene: TRBJ2-1
V gene: TRBV7-8
clone size: .
CDR3 protein: CASSFPLAGLSYNEQFF
CDR3 DNA: TGTGCCAGCAGCTTCCCCTTAGCGGGTCTCTCCTACAATGAGCAGTTCTTC

D gene: TRBD2
J gene: TRBJ2-5
V gene: TRBV7-6
clone size: .
CDR3 protein: CASSQLAGGLQETQYF
CDR3 DNA: TGTGCCAGCAGTCAACTAGCGGGAGGCCTCCAAGAGACCCAGTACTTC

D gene: TRBD1
J gene: TRBJ1-2
V gene: TRBV28
clone size: .
CDR3 protein: CASSLTGAGGSGYTF
CDR3 DNA: TGTGCCAGCAGTTTAACTGGGGCAGGGGGCTCTGGCTACACCTTC

D gene: TRBD1
J gene: TRBJ2-7
V gene: TRBV6-1
clone size: .
CDR3 protein: CATRGQTYEQYF
CDR3 DNA: TGTGCCACCCGGGGACAGACCTACGAGCAGTACTTC

D gene: TRBD2
J gene: TRBJ2-5
V gene: TRBV7-2
clone size: .
CDR3 protein: CASQLAGKQETQYF
CDR3 DNA: TGTGCCAGCCAACTAGCGGGAAAGCAAGAGACCCAGTACTTC

D gene: TRBD1
J gene: TRBJ2-7
V gene: TRBV7-9
clone size: .
CDR3 protein: CASSLLGQDPYEQYF
CDR3 DNA: TGTGCCAGCAGCCTTCTAGGACAGGACCCCTACGAGCAGTACTTC

D gene: TRBD1
J gene: TRBJ2-2
V gene: TRBV15
clone size: .
CDR3 protein: CATSTLQGAGTGELFF
CDR3 DNA: TGTGCCACCAGCACACTACAGGGGGCGGGAACCGGGGAGCTGTTTTTT

D gene: .
J gene: TRBJ2-7
V gene: TRBV10-3
clone size: .
CDR3 protein: CATLNRALNEQYF
CDR3 DNA: TGTGCCACCCTGAACAGGGCCCTCAACGAGCAGTACTTC

D gene: .
J gene: TRBJ2-7
V gene: TRBV18
clone size: .
CDR3 protein: CASSPEEGGRSYEQYF
CDR3 DNA: TGTGCCAGCTCACCAGAGGAGGGTGGCCGGTCCTACGAGCAGTACTTC

D gene: TRBD1
J gene: TRBJ1-4
V gene: TRBV7-9
clone size: .
CDR3 protein: CSSSSGQGYEKLFF
CDR3 DNA: TGTTCCAGCAGCTCCGGACAGGGCTACGAAAAACTGTTTTTT

D gene: TRBD2
J gene: TRBJ2-3
V gene: TRBV19
clone size: .
CDR3 protein: CASSIEEREGLDTQYF
CDR3 DNA: TGTGCCAGTAGTATAGAGGAGCGGGAGGGCCTAGATACGCAGTATTTT

D gene: .
J gene: TRBJ2-5
V gene: TRBV5-6
clone size: .
CDR3 protein: CASSTPTYDQETQYF
CDR3 DNA: TGTGCCAGCAGCACCCCAACATACGACCAAGAGACCCAGTACTTC

D gene: .
J gene: TRBJ2-7
V gene: TRBV11-2
clone size: .
CDR3 protein: CARSLGGPPLWYEQYF
CDR3 DNA: TGTGCCAGGTCACTAGGTGGGCCACCCCTTTGGTACGAGCAGTACTTC

D gene: .
J gene: TRBJ2-3
V gene: TRBV7-3
clone size: .
CDR3 protein: CASSLTGSWAGRTDTQYF
CDR3 DNA: TGTGCCAGCAGCTTAACGGGTAGCTGGGCGGGGCGGACAGATACGCAGTATTTT

D gene: TRBD1
J gene: TRBJ2-5
V gene: TRBV2
clone size: once
CDR3 protein: CASSEESAGGWEETQYF
CDR3 DNA: TGTGCCAGCAGTGAAGAGTCTGCAGGGGGTTGGGAAGAGACCCAGTACTTC

D gene: .
J gene: TRBJ2-1
V gene: TRBV7-9
clone size: .
CDR3 protein: CSSSLSEERSNEQFF
CDR3 DNA: TGTTCCAGCAGCTTGAGCGAAGAGAGGTCTAATGAGCAGTTCTTC

D gene: .
J gene: TRBJ1-5
V gene: TRBV19
clone size: few
CDR3 protein: CASSIVGNQPQHF
CDR3 DNA: TGTGCCAGTAGTATCGTCGGGAATCAGCCCCAGCATTTT

D gene: .
J gene: TRBJ1-1
V gene: TRBV28
clone size: .
CDR3 protein: CASPGGDSTEAFF
CDR3 DNA: TGTGCCAGCCCCGGGGGGGATAGCACTGAAGCTTTCTTT

D gene: .
J gene: TRBJ2-2
V gene: TRBV18
clone size: .
CDR3 protein: CASSPRRDTGELFF
CDR3 DNA: TGTGCCAGCTCACCACGGAGGGACACCGGGGAGCTGTTTTTT

D gene: TRBD2
J gene: TRBJ2-1
V gene: TRBV7-9
clone size: .
CDR3 protein: CASRRTSGGHSYNEQFF
CDR3 DNA: TGTGCCAGCAGACGAACTAGCGGGGGACACTCCTACAATGAGCAGTTCTTC

D gene: TRBD2
J gene: TRBJ2-1
V gene: TRBV5-1
clone size: .
CDR3 protein: CASSSTSGSGEQFF
CDR3 DNA: TGCGCCAGCAGCTCAACCAGCGGGAGCGGTGAGCAGTTCTTC

D gene: .
J gene: TRBJ1-6
V gene: TRBV21-1
clone size: .
CDR3 protein: CASTQGGLCDSPLHF
CDR3 DNA: TGTGCCAGCACCCAAGGCGGGCTCTGTGATTCACCCCTCCACTTT

D gene: TRBD2
J gene: TRBJ2-5
V gene: TRBV4-2
clone size: .
CDR3 protein: CASSQGTSGKETQYF
CDR3 DNA: TGTGCCAGCAGCCAAGGGACTAGCGGCAAAGAGACCCAGTACTTC

D gene: .
J gene: TRBJ1-6
V gene: TRBV30
clone size: once
CDR3 protein: CAWSEPPFTLHF
CDR3 DNA: TGTGCCTGGAGTGAGCCCCCCTTCACCCTCCACTTT

D gene: .
J gene: TRBJ2-6
V gene: TRBV5-4
clone size: .
CDR3 protein: CASSLLLGHSSSGANVLTF
CDR3 DNA: TGTGCCAGCAGCCTACTATTGGGACATTCGTCCTCTGGGGCCAACGTCCTGACTTTC

D gene: TRBD1
J gene: TRBJ1-2
V gene: TRBV6-1
clone size: .
CDR3 protein: CASSEPGTADGYTF
CDR3 DNA: TGTGCCAGCAGTGAACCCGGGACAGCCGATGGCTACACCTTC

D gene: .
J gene: TRBJ1-1
V gene: TRBV21-1
clone size: .
CDR3 protein: CASKQGGTEAFF
CDR3 DNA: TGTGCCAGCAAACAGGGCGGCACTGAAGCTTTCTTT

D gene: TRBD2
J gene: TRBJ2-7
V gene: TRBV2
clone size: .
CDR3 protein: CASSELAGGGNEQYF
CDR3 DNA: TGTGCCAGCAGTGAGCTTGCGGGGGGGGGAAACGAGCAGTACTTC

D gene: .
J gene: TRBJ1-4
V gene: TRBV5-1
clone size: .
CDR3 protein: CASSTGQLNEKLFF
CDR3 DNA: TGCGCCAGCAGCACGGGACAACTTAATGAAAAACTGTTTTTT

D gene: .
J gene: TRBJ2-7
V gene: TRBV5-5
clone size: .
CDR3 protein: CASSLYRDNYEQYF
CDR3 DNA: TGTGCCAGCAGCTTGTACCGGGACAACTACGAGCAGTACTTC

D gene: .
J gene: TRBJ1-2
V gene: TRBV4-2
clone size: .
CDR3 protein: CASSLGGVSGRANYGYTF
CDR3 DNA: TGTGCCAGCAGCCTTGGGGGGGTAAGCGGCAGAGCTAACTATGGCTACACCTTC

D gene: .
J gene: TRBJ2-3
V gene: TRBV27
clone size: .
CDR3 protein: CASKDWGGTDTQYF
CDR3 DNA: TGTGCCAGCAAGGATTGGGGGGGCACAGATACGCAGTATTTT

D gene: TRBD1
J gene: TRBJ2-7
V gene: TRBV6-1
clone size: .
CDR3 protein: CASSGGQGPYEQYF
CDR3 DNA: TGTGCCAGCAGTGGGGGACAGGGGCCCTACGAGCAGTACTTC

D gene: .
J gene: TRBJ1-1
V gene: TRBV28
clone size: .
CDR3 protein: CASSWAFYINTEAFF
CDR3 DNA: TGTGCCAGCAGTTGGGCCTTCTATATAAACACTGAAGCTTTCTTT

D gene: .
J gene: TRBJ2-5
V gene: TRBV5-4
clone size: .
CDR3 protein: CASNTEGEETQYF
CDR3 DNA: TGTGCCAGCAATACGGAGGGCGAAGAGACCCAGTACTTC

D gene: .
J gene: TRBJ2-7
V gene: TRBV9
clone size: once
CDR3 protein: CASSVGQRGFEQYF
CDR3 DNA: TGTGCCAGCAGCGTAGGACAGCGTGGGTTCGAGCAGTACTTC

D gene: .
J gene: TRBJ1-6
V gene: TRBV5-1
clone size: .
CDR3 protein: CASSLRTDGGSPLHF
CDR3 DNA: TGCGCCAGCAGCCTCCGGACGGACGGGGGTTCACCCCTCCACTTT

D gene: TRBD2
J gene: TRBJ2-7
V gene: TRBV10-3
clone size: .
CDR3 protein: CAIRTPGLASHEQYF
CDR3 DNA: TGTGCCATCAGGACCCCGGGACTAGCTTCCCACGAGCAGTACTTC

D gene: TRBD1
J gene: TRBJ1-1
V gene: TRBV5-5
clone size: .
CDR3 protein: CASSLARGQYSAEAFF
CDR3 DNA: TGTGCCAGCAGCTTGGCCAGGGGACAGTACAGCGCTGAAGCTTTCTTT

D gene: TRBD2
J gene: TRBJ2-7
V gene: TRBV9
clone size: .
CDR3 protein: CASSQEGTSGYEQYF
CDR3 DNA: TGTGCCAGCAGCCAGGAAGGGACTAGCGGCTACGAGCAGTACTTC

D gene: TRBD2
J gene: TRBJ2-7
V gene: TRBV6-5
clone size: .
CDR3 protein: CASRHISGESYEQYF
CDR3 DNA: TGTGCCAGCAGACATATTAGCGGGGAATCCTACGAGCAGTACTTC

D gene: .
J gene: TRBJ2-7
V gene: TRBV5-1
clone size: .
CDR3 protein: CASSLGGSAYEQYF
CDR3 DNA: TGCGCCAGCAGCTTAGGGGGTTCTGCCTACGAGCAGTACTTC

D gene: .
J gene: TRBJ2-5
V gene: TRBV5-4
clone size: .
CDR3 protein: CASSFTSAEETQYF
CDR3 DNA: TGTGCCAGCAGCTTTACGTCGGCGGAAGAGACCCAGTACTTC

D gene: TRBD1
J gene: TRBJ2-7
V gene: TRBV4-1
clone size: .
CDR3 protein: CASSQYQGDPREQYF
CDR3 DNA: TGCGCCAGCAGCCAATACCAGGGGGATCCTCGCGAGCAGTACTTC

D gene: TRBD2
J gene: TRBJ2-1
V gene: TRBV5-6
clone size: .
CDR3 protein: CASGNQAGALYNEQFF
CDR3 DNA: TGTGCCAGCGGGAATCAAGCGGGGGCCCTATACAATGAGCAGTTCTTC

D gene: .
J gene: TRBJ2-1
V gene: TRBV10-1
clone size: .
CDR3 protein: CASSEYSGQGSYNEQFF
CDR3 DNA: TGCGCCAGCAGTGAGTACTCAGGCCAAGGCTCCTACAATGAGCAGTTCTTC

D gene: .
J gene: TRBJ1-2
V gene: TRBV19
clone size: .
CDR3 protein: CASSIRFAVLAGYTF
CDR3 DNA: TGTGCCAGTAGTATCCGTTTTGCGGTGCTCGCTGGCTACACCTTC

D gene: .
J gene: TRBJ1-5
V gene: TRBV27
clone size: .
CDR3 protein: CASSTGFQPQHF
CDR3 DNA: TGTGCCAGCAGCACAGGGTTCCAGCCCCAGCATTTT